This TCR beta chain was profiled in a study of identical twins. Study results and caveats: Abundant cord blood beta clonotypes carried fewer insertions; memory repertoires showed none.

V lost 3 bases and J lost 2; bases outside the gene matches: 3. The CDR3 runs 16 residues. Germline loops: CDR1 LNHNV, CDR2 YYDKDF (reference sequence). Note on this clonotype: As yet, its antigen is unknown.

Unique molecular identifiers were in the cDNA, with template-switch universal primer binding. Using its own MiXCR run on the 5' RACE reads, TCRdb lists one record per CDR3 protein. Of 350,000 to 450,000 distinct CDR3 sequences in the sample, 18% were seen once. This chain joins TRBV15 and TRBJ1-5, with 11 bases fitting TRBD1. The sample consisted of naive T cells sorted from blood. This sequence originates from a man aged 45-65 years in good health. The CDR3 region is CATSSGQGARNQPQHF. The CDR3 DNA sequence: TGTGCCACCAGCAGTGGACAGGGGGCACGCAATCAGCCCCAGCATTTT.